Given below is one T cell receptor (beta chain) in context. Given a much more abundant clone one base away, this may be a read error. This record belongs to a study of blood T cells in healthy people across ages. Primed by a sample-barcoded 5' primer and a J-beta primer mix, a second PCR proceeded for about 6 to 11 cycles. TCRdb re-called the 5' RACE reads with MiXCR, one entry per CDR3 protein. The repertoire holds roughly 1.6 million distinct CDR3 sequences, with about 35% as singletons. The CDR3 consists of 14 residues. Germline CDR1 is MNHEY and CDR2 is SMNVEV (reference sequence). The ends were cut back, 4 bases at V and 0 bases at J, with 7 bases in the middle.

The sequence was obtained from a woman aged 25 to 39 in good health. This chain joins TRBV27 and TRBJ2-1; the D gene is possibly TRBD2 (5 bases). Sample: blood. The CDR3 nucleotides read TGTGCCAGCAGTTCGGCGGGCTCCTACAATGAGCAGTTCTTC. Translated, it gives CASSSAGSYNEQFF.